This T cell receptor (beta chain) is drawn from a study of shared clonotypes between healthy human individuals. Source study methods: Junction-only sequences without quality scores were provided by ImmunoSEQ, so filtering was different. The data were produced by immunoSEQ multiplex PCR, yet TCRdb's version contains in-frame clones alone and is incomplete. V and J calls and clone size are those listed in that table; D and trimming were worked out from the DNA. The data contain 600,000 to 750,000 clones, roughly 72% of them seen just once; the ten biggest clones take up 1.8%. Study findings and constraints: Limitation of the genetic and exposure-history diversity represented came from the few donors. Rarefaction exposed incomplete sorted-subset sequencing despite large depth.

A remark on this clone: As yet, its antigen is unknown.

All donors qualified as healthy HIV-negative adults and had experienced no recent acute infections or vaccinations. The CDR3 runs 20 residues. V lost 5 bases and J lost 3; bases outside the gene matches: 25. Germline CDR1 SGHVS, CDR2 FQNEAQ. This sequence joins TRBV7-8 and TRBJ2-7, with 7 bases lining up with TRBD1. The sample comprised memory CD4+ T cells sorted from blood. Indicated subset: CD45RA-negative fraction. The receptor's source is a young woman in good health. The CDR3 nucleotides are TGTGCCAGCAGCCTACTTAGTTTCGGGTACAGGGGAAGATCCCACTACGAGCAGTACTTC. Translated: CASSLLSFGYRGRSHYEQYF.